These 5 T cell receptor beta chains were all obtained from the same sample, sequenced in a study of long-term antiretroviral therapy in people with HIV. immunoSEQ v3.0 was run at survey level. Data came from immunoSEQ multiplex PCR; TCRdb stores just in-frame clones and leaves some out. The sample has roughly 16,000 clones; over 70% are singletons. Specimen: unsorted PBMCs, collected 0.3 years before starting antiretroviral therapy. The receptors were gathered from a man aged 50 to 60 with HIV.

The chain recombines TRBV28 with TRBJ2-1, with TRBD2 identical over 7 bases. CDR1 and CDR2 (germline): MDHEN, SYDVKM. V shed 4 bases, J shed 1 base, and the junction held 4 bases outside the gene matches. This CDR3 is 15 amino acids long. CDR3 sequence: CASSSRLASYNEQFF. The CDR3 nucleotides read TGTGCCAGCAGTTCCCGACTAGCATCCTACAATGAGCAGTTCTTC.

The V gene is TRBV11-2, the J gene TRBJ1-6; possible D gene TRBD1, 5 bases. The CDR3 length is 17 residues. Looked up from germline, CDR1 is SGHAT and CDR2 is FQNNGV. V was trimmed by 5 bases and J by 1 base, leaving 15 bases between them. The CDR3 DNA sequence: TGTGCCAGCAGCCCGGACACAGAGAGGTCCTATAATTCACCCCTCCACTTT. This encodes CASSPDTERSYNSPLHF.

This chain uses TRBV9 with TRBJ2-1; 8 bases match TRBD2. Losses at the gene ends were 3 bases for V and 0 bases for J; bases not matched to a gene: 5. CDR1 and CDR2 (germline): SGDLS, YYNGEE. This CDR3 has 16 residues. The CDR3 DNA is TGTGCCAGCAGCGGAAGAAGCGGGAGCTCCTACAATGAGCAGTTCTTC. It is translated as CASSGRSGSSYNEQFF.

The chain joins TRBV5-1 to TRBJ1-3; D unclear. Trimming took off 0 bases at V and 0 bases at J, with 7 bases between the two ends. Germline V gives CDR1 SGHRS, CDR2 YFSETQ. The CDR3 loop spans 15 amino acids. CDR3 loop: CASSLGEFSGNTIYF. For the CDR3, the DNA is TGCGCCAGCAGCTTGGGAGAGTTCTCTGGAAACACCATATATTTT.

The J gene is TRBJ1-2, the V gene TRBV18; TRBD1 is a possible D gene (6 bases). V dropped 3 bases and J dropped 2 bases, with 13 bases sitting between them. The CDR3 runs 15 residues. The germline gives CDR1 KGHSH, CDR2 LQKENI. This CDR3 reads CASSPAGATNYGYTF. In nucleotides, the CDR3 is TGTGCCAGCTCACCGGCAGGGGCTACGAACTATGGCTACACCTTC.